Listed below are T cell receptor beta chains from one sample, sequenced in a study of T cells in Graves' hyperthyroidism and ophthalmopathy. A single record per CDR3 protein comes from TCRdb applying MiXCR to the multiplex PCR reads. The sample shows some 210,000 distinct CDR3 sequences, under 20% of them seen only once. Sequencing input: blood. These receptors originate from a man in his fifties with Graves' hyperthyroidism. Each CDR3 is given with its conserved first and last residue. A D gene is named only where the DNA matches it firmly. Only part of the rows carry a size: once, few, many, or a class if the clone is expanded.

>-|TRBJ2-1|TRBV7-8|many
TGTGCCAGCAGCTTACAGGCCTTTCTCTCCTACAATGAGCAGTTCTTC
CASSLQAFLSYNEQFF
>TRBD1|TRBJ2-5|TRBV7-3|few
TGTGCCAGCAGCTTCGGACAGGCGAAGTACTTC
CASSFGQAKYF
>-|TRBJ2-2|TRBV20-1|many
TGCAGTGTAGCTTTTGTTAACACCGGGGAGCTGTTTTTT
CSVAFVNTGELFF
>TRBD1|TRBJ2-3|TRBV4-2|few
TGTGCCAGCAGCCAAGTATCAGGGGGCGGCACAGATACGCAGTATTTT
CASSQVSGGGTDTQYF
>-|TRBJ2-1|TRBV30|many
TGTGCCTGGAGCCCCTCTCCGTTGAATGAGCAGTTCTTC
CAWSPSPLNEQFF
>-|TRBJ2-3|TRBV20-1|few
TGCAGTGCTAGAGTCCCCTGGGGCACAGATACGCAGTATTTT
CSARVPWGTDTQYF
>-|TRBJ2-5|TRBV19|-
TGTGCCAGAAGTCTGACCAGGGGTGAGACCCAGTACTTC
CARSLTRGETQYF
>-|TRBJ2-7|TRBV4-3|few
TGCGCCAGCAGTAGGGACGTCCGCTACGAGCAGTACTTC
CASSRDVRYEQYF
>-|TRBJ2-5|TRBV29-1|-
TGCAGCGTTCAAAGGGGCAGGGAGACCCAGTACTTC
CSVQRGRETQYF
>-|TRBJ2-2|TRBV7-9|-
TGTGCCAGCAGCTTAGTACAGTTGAACACCGGGGAGCTGTTTTTT
CASSLVQLNTGELFF
>-|TRBJ2-7|TRBV19|few
TGTGCCAGTAGTATAGTACATATCTACGAGCAGTACTTC
CASSIVHIYEQYF
>TRBD2|TRBJ2-3|TRBV12-3/TRBV12-4|-
TGTGCCAGCAGTTTTAGACTAGCGGGCACAGATACGCAGTATTTT
CASSFRLAGTDTQYF
>TRBD2|TRBJ2-2|TRBV7-2|-
TGTGCCAGCAGCCCTCTAGCGGGAGGGGGGGAGCTGTTTTTT
CASSPLAGGGELFF
>-|TRBJ2-5|TRBV2|many
TGTGCCAGCAGTGTCGTGGAGACCCAGTACTTC
CASSVVETQYF
>-|TRBJ1-2|TRBV7-2|many
TGTGCCAGCAGCTTAGCTTCAGGGAACTATGGCTACACCTTC
CASSLASGNYGYTF
>TRBD2|TRBJ2-3|TRBV5-8|few
TGTGCCAGCAGCTTGGATCGACTAGCGGGCTTGACGACAGATACGCAGTATTTT
CASSLDRLAGLTTDTQYF